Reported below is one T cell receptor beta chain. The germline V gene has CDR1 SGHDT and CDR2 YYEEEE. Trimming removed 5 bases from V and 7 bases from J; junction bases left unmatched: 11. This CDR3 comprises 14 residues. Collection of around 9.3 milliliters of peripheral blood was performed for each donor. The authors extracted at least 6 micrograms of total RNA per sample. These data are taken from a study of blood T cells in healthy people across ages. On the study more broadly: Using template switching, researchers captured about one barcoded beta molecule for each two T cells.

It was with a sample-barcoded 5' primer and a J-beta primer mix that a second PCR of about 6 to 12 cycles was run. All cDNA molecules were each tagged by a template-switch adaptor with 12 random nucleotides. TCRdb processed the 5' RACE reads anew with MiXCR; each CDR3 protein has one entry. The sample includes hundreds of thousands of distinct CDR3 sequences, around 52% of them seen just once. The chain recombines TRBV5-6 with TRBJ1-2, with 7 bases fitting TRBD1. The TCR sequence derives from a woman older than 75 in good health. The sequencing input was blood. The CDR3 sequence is CASSPQGPFGGYTF. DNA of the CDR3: TGTGCCAGCAGTCCACAGGGGCCTTTCGGTGGCTACACCTTC.